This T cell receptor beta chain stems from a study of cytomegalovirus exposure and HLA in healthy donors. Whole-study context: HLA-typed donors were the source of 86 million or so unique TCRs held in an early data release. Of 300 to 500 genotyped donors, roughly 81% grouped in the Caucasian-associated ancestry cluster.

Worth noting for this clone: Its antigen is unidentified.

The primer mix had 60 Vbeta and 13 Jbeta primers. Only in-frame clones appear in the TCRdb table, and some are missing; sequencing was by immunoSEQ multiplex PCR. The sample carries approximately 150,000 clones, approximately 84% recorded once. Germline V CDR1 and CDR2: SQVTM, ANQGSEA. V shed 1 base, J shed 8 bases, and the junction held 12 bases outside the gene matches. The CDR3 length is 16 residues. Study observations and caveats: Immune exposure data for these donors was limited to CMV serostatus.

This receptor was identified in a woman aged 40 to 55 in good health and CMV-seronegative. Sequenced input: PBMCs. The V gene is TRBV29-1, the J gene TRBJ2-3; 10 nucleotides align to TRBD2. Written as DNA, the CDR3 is TGCAGCGTTGAAGGCCGACTAGCGGGTGACGAAGGTACGCAGTATTTT. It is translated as CSVEGRLAGDEGTQYF.